This entry concerns a single T cell receptor beta chain. The table came from immunoSEQ multiplex PCR; TCRdb's copy has only in-frame clones and leaves some out. The table shows about 14,000 clones, with roughly a third occurring only once. Responder cells labeled with CFSE (approximately 200,000) were co-plated with irradiated stimulator cells labeled with violet dye (approximately 200,000). A sort after the reaction isolated proliferating CFSE-low CD3+CD4+ and CD3+CD8+ responders. CDR1 and CDR2 (germline): SGHAT, FQNNGV. Trimming took 5 bases from V and 8 from J; bases not matched to a gene: 11. The CDR3 totals 15 residues. This sample stems from a study of graft-versus-host responses after intestinal transplantation. Study overall: Among the recipients, transplants were multivisceral, liver-intestinal, or isolated intestinal. Every recipient had anti-thymocyte globulin induction and 2 to 4 years of tacrolimus plus steroids.

Findings of the study overall: High graft-versus-host to host-versus-graft clonal ratios were seen in allografts of patients with graft-donor T cell macrochimerism.

V gene TRBV11-2 combines with J gene TRBJ2-1, with 8 bases that match TRBD2. The TCR was taken from a human patient who received an intestinal transplant. Source: alloreactive CD8+ T cells from a mixed lymphocyte reaction culture, taken before intestinal transplant. Subset defined: CFSE-low proliferating T cells sorted from roughly six-day pre-transplant mixed lymphocyte reaction (GvH or HvG direction). The CDR3 nucleotides read TGTGCCAGCAGCCACTTAGCGGGAAATTGGGATGAGCAGTTCTTC. Translated: CASSHLAGNWDEQFF.